This T cell receptor (beta chain) was sequenced for a study of post-analysis software for immune sequencing data. Study as a whole: Relapsing-remitting, secondary progressive and progressive-relapsing forms made up the multiple sclerosis disease courses. Study-wide results and caveats: Versus controls, multiple sclerosis patients showed significantly lower diversity (normalized Chao1). Co-batched samples clustered tightly together by F measure. Patients had higher frequencies than controls of a few TRBV segments, including TRBV5-6, TRBV5-1 and TRBV20-1.

The germline V gene encodes CDR1 MNHEY and CDR2 SVGAGI. The CDR3 covers 12 residues. Trimming removed 8 bases from V and 2 bases from J, with 10 bases in between. This clonotype was counted ten times or more. Its antigen is not known. Unique molecular identifiers were built into the TCR beta cDNA libraries. cDNA molecules numbering around 450,000 came from approximately 0.91 to 9.4 million T cells. From the PCR reads, TCRdb called clonotypes with MiXCR, one entry per CDR3 protein. The sample records hundreds of thousands of distinct CDR3 sequences, roughly 30% being singletons. The clonotype comes from a girl between 10 and 17 years old with multiple sclerosis. V is TRBV6-5 and J is TRBJ2-7, with D tentatively TRBD1 or TRBD2 (5 bases each). The sample was blood. CDR3 in DNA: TGTGCCAGCCGTCGGGGCGCCTACGAGCAGTACTTC. Encoded protein: CASRRGAYEQYF.